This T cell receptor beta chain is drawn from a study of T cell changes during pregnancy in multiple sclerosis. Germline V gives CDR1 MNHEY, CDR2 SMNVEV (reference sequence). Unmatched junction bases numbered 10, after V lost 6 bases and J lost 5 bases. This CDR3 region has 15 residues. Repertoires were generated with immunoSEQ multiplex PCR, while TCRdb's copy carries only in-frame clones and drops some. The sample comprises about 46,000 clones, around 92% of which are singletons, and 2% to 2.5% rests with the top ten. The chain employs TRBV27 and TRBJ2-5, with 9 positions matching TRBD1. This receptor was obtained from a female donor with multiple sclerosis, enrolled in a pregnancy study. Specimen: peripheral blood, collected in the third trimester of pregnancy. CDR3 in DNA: TGTGCCAGCAGGCCCACCGGGACAGGGAGGGAGACCCAGTACTTC. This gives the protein CASRPTGTGRETQYF.